This TCR beta chain was recorded in a study of cytomegalovirus exposure and HLA in healthy donors. CDR3 length equals 15 residues. Looked up from germline, CDR1 is SGHRS and CDR2 is YFSETQ. Trimming removed 0 bases from V and 2 bases from J; junction bases left unmatched: 5. A multiplex PCR was run with 60 Vbeta primers and 13 Jbeta primers. Here immunoSEQ multiplex PCR was the method, and the copy in TCRdb shows in-frame clones only, minus some. This sample has approximately 58,000 clones, with approximately 80% found just once. The specimen sequenced was PBMCs. The V and J genes are TRBV5-1 and TRBJ2-7, with 7 bases lining up with TRBD1. The clonotype comes from a man younger than 45 in good health and CMV-seronegative. The CDR3: CASSLVSGGPYEQYF. The CDR3 DNA is TGCGCCAGCAGCTTGGTGTCAGGGGGTCCCTACGAGCAGTACTTC.